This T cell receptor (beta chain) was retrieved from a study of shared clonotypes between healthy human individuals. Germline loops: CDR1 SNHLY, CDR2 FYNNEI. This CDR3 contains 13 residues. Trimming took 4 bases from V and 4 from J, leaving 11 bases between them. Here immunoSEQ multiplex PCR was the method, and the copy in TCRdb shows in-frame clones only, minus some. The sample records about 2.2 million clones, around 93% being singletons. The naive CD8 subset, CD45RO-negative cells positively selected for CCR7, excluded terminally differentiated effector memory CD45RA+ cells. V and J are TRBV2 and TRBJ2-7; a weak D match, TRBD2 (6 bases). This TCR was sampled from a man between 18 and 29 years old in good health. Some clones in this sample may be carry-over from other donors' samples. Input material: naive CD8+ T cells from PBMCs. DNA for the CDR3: TGTGCCAGCAGTGTGGGACTCAAATACGAGCAGTACTTC. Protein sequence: CASSVGLKYEQYF.